The sequence of this T cell receptor beta chain was determined in a study of T cell responses to AZD1222 COVID-19 vaccine. About the study: Pooling was applied to second doses at about 4 or about 12 weeks. Broader study findings: Dominant at 160-218 and 743-854, vaccine-associated CD4 TCRs also spanned spike. Baseline seropositivity characterized only a handful of AZD1222 recipients.

This clone was observed once. Antigen unknown. CDR1 and CDR2 (germline): MNHNS, SASEGT. The V end lost 1 base, the J end lost 4 bases, and 13 bases lay between the germline ends. The CDR3 is 15 residues long. Some clones are missing from TCRdb's copy, which holds only in-frame ones; the method was immunoSEQ multiplex PCR. The sample comprises some 120,000 clones, around 90% of which are singletons, and approximately 7% rests with the top ten. The V gene is TRBV6-1, the J gene TRBJ1-1, with D unresolved. The source of this sequence is an adult in good health. This material consisted of peripheral blood, taken on day 0 of AZD1222 vaccination. DNA of the CDR3: TGTGCCAGCAGTGAAGTAGCGACCCTAGGCACTGAAGCTTTCTTT. Amino acid sequence: CASSEVATLGTEAFF.